This entry lists 2 T cell receptor beta chains sequenced from one sample in a study of Ad26.COV2.S vaccination and SARS-CoV-2 variants. TCRdb's table, derived via immunoSEQ multiplex PCR, lists solely in-frame clones and lacks some. Here the sample spans hundreds of thousands of clones, around 92% being singletons. This material consisted of peripheral blood, taken after recovery from COVID-19. The receptors here all came from a human donor who had recovered from COVID-19.

The rearrangement uses TRBV7-6 and TRBJ1-1; no clear D gene. CDR1 SGHVS and CDR2 FNYEAQ come from the germline V gene. The V end was cut by 2 bases, the J end by 0 bases, with 13 bases between. This CDR3 has 16 residues. The CDR3 region is CASSLMDGELNTEAFF. The CDR3 DNA follows: TGTGCCAGCAGCTTAATGGACGGGGAACTGAACACTGAAGCTTTCTTT.

The chain has TRBV7-2 and TRBJ1-6, with 7 bases identical to TRBD1. Germline CDR1 SGHTA, CDR2 FQGNSA. The V segment lost 5 bases and the J segment 7 bases; nucleotides outside the gene matches: 8. This CDR3 contains 15 residues. DNA of the CDR3: TGTGCCAGCAGCCAGGGGGGGAGGGGGAATTCACCCCTCCACTTT. The encoded protein is CASSQGGRGNSPLHF. Filled out from reference TRBV7-2 and TRBJ1-6, the complete variable domain reads GAGVSQSPSNKVTEKGKDVELRCDPISGHTALYWYRQSLGQGLEFLIYFQGNSAPDKSGLPSDRFSAERTGGSVSTLTIQRTQQEDSAVYLCASSQGGRGNSPLHFGNGTRLTVT.